This T cell receptor (beta chain) originates from a study of identical twins. Study results and limitations: Conclusions relied on cross-sectional statistical analysis, not following the same donors.

TCRdb analysed the 5' RACE reads with MiXCR anew, one entry per CDR3 protein. The table shows just over 500,000 distinct CDR3 sequences, with under 25% occurring only once. In the case of this clonotype: Its antigen is still unknown.

Germline CDR1 is MNHNS and CDR2 is SASEGT. Trimming took 5 bases from V and 1 from J; bases not matched to a gene: 8. The CDR3 sequence is 16 residues long. These data were also filed under a second study, of T cells expressing NK-cell markers. That paper notes: In several experiments, an anti-gamma-delta TCR antibody restricted sorting to alpha-beta TCR T cells. A range of 1.0-7.0% of CD8+ T cells consisted of dominant NKG2C+ clonotypes in about six donors.

The TCR originated in a woman aged 18-29 years in good health. The sequenced sample was CD4+ T cells sorted from blood. The chain recombines TRBV6-1 with TRBJ2-7; 10 bases are shared with TRBD2. CDR3 in DNA: TGTGCCAGCAGTACCACTCGACTAGCGGGTTCCTACGAGCAGTACTTC. Protein: CASSTTRLAGSYEQYF.